The 29 T cell receptor beta chains below were found in one sample sequenced in a study of CD8 T cells in Susac syndrome. Reverse transcription of roughly 0.5 to 1 ug RNA was performed with random hexamers. TCRdb reanalysed the immunoSEQ multiplex PCR reads using MiXCR and keeps one entry per CDR3 protein. The sample consists of some 160,000 distinct CDR3 sequences, almost 96% of them appearing once. The sample was CD4+ T cells from PBMCs. Receptor source: a human donor with Susac syndrome.

The genes are TRBV24-1 and TRBJ2-2; the D is unclear. With 4 bases removed from V and 5 bases from J, the gap between germline ends came to 4 bases. Germline V gives CDR1 KGHDR, CDR2 SFDVKD. CDR3 length equals 12 residues. The CDR3: CATSEGTGELFF. The DNA for the CDR3 is TGTGCCACCAGTGAAGGGACCGGGGAGCTGTTTTTT.

The rearrangement joins TRBV9 to TRBJ2-2; the D is unclear. Trimming took 2 bases from V and 0 from J, leaving 5 bases between them. Per the germline V gene, CDR1 is SGDLS and CDR2 is YYNGEE. The CDR3 totals 14 residues. The CDR3 reads CASSVTTNTGELFF. The CDR3 DNA reads as TGTGCCAGCAGCGTCACCACGAACACCGGGGAGCTGTTTTTT. The complete variable domain, with remaining parts taken from reference TRBV9 and TRBJ2-2, reads DSGVTQTPKHLITATGQRVTLRCSPRSGDLSVYWYQQSLDQGLQFLIQYYNGEERAKGNILERFSAQQFPDLHSELNLSSLELGDSALYFCASSVTTNTGELFFGEGSRLTVL.

V and J are TRBV29-1 and TRBJ2-2; the D gene could be TRBD1 or TRBD2 (5 bases each). The CDR3 is 13 residues long. Germline CDR1 SQVTM, CDR2 ANQGSEA. Trimming took 3 bases from V and 3 from J, leaving 8 bases between them. CDR3 DNA: TGCAGCGTTGATGAGGGGTACACCGGGGAGCTGTTTTTT. Its translation: CSVDEGYTGELFF.

The rearrangement joins TRBV10-3 to TRBJ2-7; TRBD1 or TRBD2 may be the D gene (5 bases each). V lost 2 bases to trimming and J lost 5 bases, with 10 bases between them. This CDR3 region has 13 residues. Germline loops: CDR1 ENHRY, CDR2 SYGVKD. The CDR3 DNA is TGTGCCATCAGTGAGGGGACGGCGGACGAGCAGTACTTC. Its protein is CAISEGTADEQYF.

The CDR3 spells CASSDPEIQETQYF. The CDR3 nucleotides are TGCGCCAGCAGTGACCCCGAGATCCAAGAGACCCAGTACTTC. This chain uses TRBV10-2 with TRBJ2-5; no clear D. CDR1 is WSHSY and CDR2 is SAAADI in the germline V gene. V was clipped by 3 bases and J by 1 base, with 9 bases between them. The CDR3 is made up of 14 amino acids.

This clonotype has just a few counts. V is TRBV18 and J is TRBJ1-3; D perhaps matches TRBD1 (5 bases). Between the trimmed V and J ends, which lost 3 bases and 0 bases, there was a span of 9 bases. CDR3 length equals 15 residues. The germline V gene has CDR1 KGHSH and CDR2 LQKENI. DNA of the CDR3: TGTGCCAGCTCACCTACAGGCTACTCTGGAAACACCATATATTTT. It translates to CASSPTGYSGNTIYF.

The V and J genes are TRBV14 and TRBJ2-5; D gene uncertain. Trimming pared 1 base from V and 4 bases from J, leaving 4 bases between. CDR1 SGHDN and CDR2 FVKESK come from the germline V gene. This CDR3 region has 12 residues. The CDR3 protein is CASSQGRETQYF. As DNA, the CDR3 is TGTGCCAGCAGCCAAGGAAGAGAGACCCAGTACTTC.

This clonotype appeared once. The V call is TRBV29-1, the J call TRBJ2-3; the match to TRBD1 covers 10 bases. V was pared by 8 bases and J by 3 bases, with 5 bases of the junction left unmatched. Germline assignment: CDR1 SQVTM and CDR2 ANQGSEA. The CDR3 covers 13 residues. The CDR3 reads CSTRTGGTDTQYF. The DNA for the CDR3 is TGCAGCACCCGGACAGGGGGTACAGATACGCAGTATTTT.

The V call is TRBV20-1, the J call TRBJ2-7; D is ambiguous. The CDR3 has 13 amino acids. V was pared by 1 base and J by 2 bases, with 9 bases between. In germline, CDR1 is DFQATT, CDR2 SNEGSKA (reference sequence). The CDR3 here is CSARVPPTYEQYF. The CDR3 DNA reads as TGCAGTGCTAGAGTGCCCCCGACCTACGAGCAGTACTTC.

This sequence joins TRBV3-1 and TRBJ2-2; D is unresolved. V was pared by 3 bases and J by 6 bases, with 2 bases between. The CDR3 has 11 amino acids. Germline V gene data show CDR1 as LGHDT and CDR2 as YNNKEL (reference sequence). For the CDR3, the DNA is TGTGCCAGCAGCCACCCCGGGGAGCTGTTTTTT. Protein sequence: CASSHPGELFF.

This chain connects TRBV29-1 to TRBJ2-6, with D possibly matching TRBD1 (6 bases). V lost 6 bases, J lost 2 bases, and 11 bases lay in between. Germline CDR1 and CDR2: SQVTM and ANQGSEA. The CDR3 loop spans 14 amino acids. This CDR3 is CSVGPGAGANVLTF. DNA of the CDR3: TGCAGCGTCGGGCCAGGGGCTGGGGCCAACGTCCTGACTTTC.

The chain employs TRBV6-1 and TRBJ2-1; 9 bases map to TRBD1. CDR1 and CDR2 (germline): MNHNS, SASEGT. Germline trimming cut 5 bases from V and 3 bases from J; bases unmatched to any gene: 8. This CDR3 is built from 16 residues. CDR3 protein: CASSQGTGRDYNEQFF. The CDR3 bases are TGTGCCAGCAGTCAGGGGACAGGGCGCGACTACAATGAGCAGTTCTTC.

J is TRBJ2-7 and V is TRBV20-1, with 10 nucleotides matching TRBD2. Trimming at V came to 8 bases and at J to 3 bases, leaving 7 bases not matched to a gene. Germline lookup yields CDR1 DFQATT and CDR2 SNEGSKA (reference sequence). This CDR3 is 13 amino acids long. CDR3 DNA: TGCAGTACGGGACTAGCGACACGCTACGAGCAGTACTTC. Its protein product is CSTGLATRYEQYF.

V is TRBV29-1 and J is TRBJ1-2; weak D call: TRBD1 (5 bases). V was cut by 5 bases and J by 4 bases, with 17 bases left in between. The CDR3 is 14 amino acids. Germline assignment: CDR1 SQVTM and CDR2 ANQGSEA. The CDR3: CSVYLQGIGYGYTF. The CDR3 bases are TGCAGCGTTTACCTTCAGGGAATCGGCTATGGCTACACCTTC.

The chain employs TRBV20-1 and TRBJ1-1, with D hard to call. V lost 2 bases and J 3 bases, leaving 7 bases between the germline ends. Germline V gene lookup returns CDR1 DFQATT and CDR2 SNEGSKA (reference sequence). This CDR3 spans 12 amino acids. The CDR3 DNA is TGCAGTGCTAGAAAGTTGGACACTGAAGCTTTCTTT. Translated: CSARKLDTEAFF.

Only a few counts were recorded for this clonotype. Compared with germline, one end of the junction differs, possibly owing to a read error. V usage is TRBV7-7 and J usage is TRBJ2-1; D is perhaps TRBD1 (5 bases). The CDR3 covers 13 residues. CDR1 and CDR2 from the germline V gene are SSHAT and FNYEAQ (reference sequence). Here the CDR3 reads CASSQDTYNEQFF. In DNA, the CDR3 is TGTGCTAGCAGCCAGGACACTTACAATGAGCAGTTCTTC.

The chain is built from TRBV7-9 and TRBJ2-7; maybe TRBD1 (5 bases). Germline V gene lookup returns CDR1 SEHNR and CDR2 FQNEAQ (reference sequence). V was pared by 5 bases and J by 0 bases, with 11 bases between. The length of the CDR3 is 14 residues. CDR3 DNA: TGTGCCAGCAGCGCCCACAGGAGCTCCTACGAGCAGTACTTC. Protein: CASSAHRSSYEQYF. The full variable domain, with the rest looked up from reference TRBV7-9 and TRBJ2-7, is DTGVSQNPRHKITKRGQNVTFRCDPISEHNRLYWYRQTLGQGPEFLTYFQNEAQLEKSRLLSDRFSAERPKGSFSTLEIQRTEQGDSAMYLCASSAHRSSYEQYFGPGTRLTVT.

The CDR3 sequence is CSVATGTGGNTIYF. CDR3 nucleotide sequence: TGCAGCGTTGCAACCGGGACTGGTGGAAACACCATATATTTT. The V and J genes are TRBV29-1 and TRBJ1-3; perhaps TRBD1 as D (5 bases). This CDR3 has 14 residues. Germline CDR1 reads SQVTM; CDR2 reads ANQGSEA. The V and J ends lost 4 bases and 3 bases respectively, with 13 bases between them.

This sequence joins TRBV15 and TRBJ2-5; TRBD1 aligns across 9 bases. The V gene end was trimmed by 1 base and the J gene end by 7 bases; junction bases not matched to a gene: 10. This CDR3 is 16 amino acids long. Germline V lookup: CDR1 LNHNV, CDR2 YYDKDF (reference sequence). The CDR3 DNA sequence: TGTGCCACCAGCAGAGCCACGACAGGGGGTGCAAGGACCCAGTACTTC. It yields the protein CATSRATTGGARTQYF.

The chain combines TRBV5-1 with TRBJ2-5; D may correspond to TRBD1 or TRBD2 (5 bases each). V was shortened by 3 bases and J by 5 bases, with 14 bases between the two germline ends. Germline V CDR1 and CDR2: SGHRS, YFSETQ. The CDR3 covers 14 residues. The CDR3 DNA follows: TGCGCCAGCAGCTCCTTCAACGGGGCTGAGACCCAGTACTTC. Amino acid sequence: CASSSFNGAETQYF.

This chain uses TRBV18 with TRBJ2-1, with D possibly being TRBD1 or TRBD2 (5 bases each). Germline V gene sequence: CDR1 KGHSH, CDR2 LQKENI. V lost 3 bases and J 2 bases, leaving 11 bases between the germline ends. CDR3 length: 15 residues. CDR3 nucleotide sequence: TGTGCCAGCTCACCGCCCGGGACCACCTACAATGAGCAGTTCTTC. This encodes CASSPPGTTYNEQFF.

The V and J genes are TRBV4-1 and TRBJ2-3; 15 bases line up with TRBD2. There are 17 residues in the CDR3. The J segment lost 6 bases and the V segment lost 3 bases, leaving 7 bases of the junction unmatched. The germline V gene has CDR1 MGHRA and CDR2 YSYEKL. The CDR3 protein is CASSQAGLAGGSDTQYF. The DNA of the CDR3 is TGCGCCAGCAGCCAGGCGGGACTAGCGGGGGGTTCCGATACGCAGTATTTT.

CDR3 sequence (DNA): TGTGCCAGCTCACCCAGCAGGGGCACTGAAGCTTTCTTT. This sequence encodes CASSPSRGTEAFF. This chain connects TRBV18 to TRBJ1-1, with D tentatively TRBD1 (6 bases). Trimming stripped 3 bases from V and 4 bases from J, with 9 bases between. The CDR3 extends over 13 amino acids. The germline CDR1 and CDR2 sequences are KGHSH and LQKENI.

The chain recombines TRBV28 with TRBJ2-7; D remains unclear. This CDR3 is built from 13 residues. V shed 6 bases and J shed 1 base, with 10 bases lying between them. Looked up from germline, CDR1 is MDHEN and CDR2 is SYDVKM. CDR3 loop: CASRPTDSYEQYF. In DNA, the CDR3 is TGTGCCAGCAGACCGACTGATTCCTACGAGCAGTACTTC.

The rearrangement uses TRBV29-1 and TRBJ2-3, with D hard to call. This CDR3 region has 15 residues. Germline CDR1 reads SQVTM; CDR2 reads ANQGSEA. The V end lost 4 bases, the J end lost 2 bases, and 16 bases lay between the germline ends. For the CDR3, the DNA is TGCAGCGTTGGGGGTCTGAATACTCACACAGATACGCAGTATTTT. It encodes CSVGGLNTHTDTQYF.

This chain connects TRBV19 to TRBJ2-6; a weak D match, TRBD1 (6 bases). V was shortened by 10 bases and J by 2 bases, with 12 bases between the two germline ends. The germline CDR1 and CDR2 sequences are LNHDA and SQIVND (reference sequence). The CDR3 is 14 residues long. The CDR3 region has the DNA TGTGCCACTAACAGGGTAGCTGGGGCCAACGTCCTGACTTTC. Translation: CATNRVAGANVLTF.

The V and J genes are TRBV4-1 and TRBJ2-3; unclear D gene. Germline V gene sequence: CDR1 MGHRA, CDR2 YSYEKL. CDR3 length equals 14 residues. Deletions cut 6 bases from V and 6 bases from J, with 16 bases between. For the CDR3, the DNA is TGCGCCAGCAGTTTCCACGACTTGCCCGATACGCAGTATTTT. The encoded protein is CASSFHDLPDTQYF.

The V and J genes are TRBV10-3 and TRBJ1-4; D ambiguous. V lost 5 bases and J 5 bases, leaving 9 bases between the germline ends. From germline, CDR1 is ENHRY and CDR2 SYGVKD. This CDR3 contains 13 residues. The CDR3 region is CAISPGANEKLFF. CDR3 in DNA: TGTGCCATCAGTCCAGGCGCGAATGAAAAACTGTTTTTT.

The chain links TRBV6-4 to TRBJ2-3; 8 bases line up with TRBD2. This CDR3 comprises 14 residues. The germline gives CDR1 MRHNA, CDR2 SNTAGT. V trimming: 6 bases; J trimming: 3 bases; junction bases outside the gene matches: 5. CDR3 coding DNA: TGTGCCAGCAGCGCGGGGGGCGGGACAGATACGCAGTATTTT. Amino acids: CASSAGGGTDTQYF.